This T cell receptor (beta chain) was obtained from a study of blood T cell repertoires in COVID-19. The method was immunoSEQ multiplex PCR; TCRdb's version includes in-frame clones alone and lacks a portion of them. Of 290,000 or so clones in the sample, approximately 86% were seen once. From germline, CDR1 is SGHVS and CDR2 FNYEAQ. The CDR3 is 13 residues long. Note on this clone: A read error may account for a junction end that differs from germline.

The origin of this receptor is a woman aged 18-29 years who had recovered from COVID-19. The sample consisted of PBMCs or T cells enriched from blood (not recorded which). The chain joins TRBV7-6 to TRBJ1-1; TRBD1 matches 8 bases. CDR3 coding DNA: TGTGCCAGCAGCTCGGACAGGGATGGGGAAAGAATCTTT. This encodes CASSSDRDGERIF.